This T cell receptor beta chain comes out of a study of blood T cell repertoires in COVID-19. Turning to the study itself: Material from acute and convalescent COVID-19 was sourced from the United States, Italy and Spain. PBMCs, B-cell-depleted T cells, or T cells were the source of the cDNA or gDNA that made up the material.

This CDR3 comprises 12 residues. Trimming stripped 4 bases from V and 5 bases from J, with 6 bases between. Germline lookup yields CDR1 MDHEN and CDR2 SYDVKM. Original processing notes: Scientists estimated how many nucleated cells there were by amplifying reference gene primers. The data were produced by immunoSEQ multiplex PCR, yet TCRdb's version contains in-frame clones alone and is incomplete. V and J calls and clone size are as listed in that table; D and trimming were resolved from the DNA. The sample lists approximately 300,000 clones, about 89% seen once, with approximately 4.6% in the top ten.

This sequence originates from a man aged 40-55 years with acute or convalescent COVID-19. This rearrangement joins TRBV28 to TRBJ1-5; D unclear. Sequenced sample: peripheral blood. The CDR3 reads CASSSIDQPQHF. In DNA form, the CDR3 reads TGTGCCAGCAGTTCGATAGATCAGCCCCAGCATTTT.